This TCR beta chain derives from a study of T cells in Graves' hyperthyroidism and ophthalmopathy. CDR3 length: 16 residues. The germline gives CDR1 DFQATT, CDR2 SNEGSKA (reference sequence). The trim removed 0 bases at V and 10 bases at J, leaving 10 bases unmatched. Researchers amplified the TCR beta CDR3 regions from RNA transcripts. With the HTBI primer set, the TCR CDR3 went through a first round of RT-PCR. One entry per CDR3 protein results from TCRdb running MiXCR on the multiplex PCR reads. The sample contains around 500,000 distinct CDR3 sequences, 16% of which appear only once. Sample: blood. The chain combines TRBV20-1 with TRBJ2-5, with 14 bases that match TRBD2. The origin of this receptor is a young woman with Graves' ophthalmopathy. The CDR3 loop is CSARDRLAGGGRDQYF. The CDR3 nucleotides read TGCAGTGCTAGAGATCGACTAGCGGGAGGGGGTCGGGACCAGTACTTC.